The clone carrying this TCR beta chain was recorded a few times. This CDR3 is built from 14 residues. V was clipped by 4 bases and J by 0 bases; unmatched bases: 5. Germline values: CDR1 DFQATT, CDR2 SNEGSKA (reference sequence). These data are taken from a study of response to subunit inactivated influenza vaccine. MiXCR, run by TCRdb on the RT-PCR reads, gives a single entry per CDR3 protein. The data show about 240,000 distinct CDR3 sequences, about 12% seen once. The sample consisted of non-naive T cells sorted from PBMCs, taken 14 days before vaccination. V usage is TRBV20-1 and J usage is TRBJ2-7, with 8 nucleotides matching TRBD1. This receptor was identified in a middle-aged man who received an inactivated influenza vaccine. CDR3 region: CSANRGRSSYEQYF. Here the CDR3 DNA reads TGCAGTGCTAACAGGGGGAGAAGCTCCTACGAGCAGTACTTC.